These 11 T cell receptor beta chains share one sample of origin, sequenced in a study of CD8+ T cells in alopecia areata. RNA was extracted and reverse transcribed into cDNA as the sequencing template. Assay used: immunoSEQ multiplex PCR; TCRdb lists only in-frame clones, some missing. Observed in the sample are approximately 300,000 clones, none of them singletons. The pooled cutaneous lymph node cells were sorted using several markers (CD4, CD8alpha, NKG2D, NKG2ACE and others). The sample consisted of CD4+ T cells sorted from a lymph node. The receptors were sampled from a C3H/HeJ mouse with alopecia areata. The strain's MHC: H2-k.

This clone was recorded a few times. Germline and genes: mouse. The missing CDR3 end, 4 residues past where the read stops, is filled in from the germline J gene. At the DNA level, this CDR3 is encoded by other sequences in the same sample as well. The V and J genes are TRBV1 and TRBJ2-2; 7 bases are shared with TRBD1. Trimming at V came to 1 base and at J to 6 bases, leaving 2 bases not matched to a gene. Germline CDR1 reads NSQYPW; CDR2 reads LRSPGD (reference sequence). This CDR3 has 14 amino acids. CDR3 DNA, as far as it was read: TGCACCTGCAGTGCAGCTCAGGGGGCCGGG. Translation gives CTCSAAQGAG. The full CDR3 is CTCSAAQGAGQLYF.

This clone was seen a few times. Gene names follow the mouse nomenclature. The read ends 4 residues shy of where the CDR3 ends; the end is completed using the germline J gene. Other DNA sequences in the same sample also yield this CDR3. This chain connects TRBV1 to TRBJ2-5, with D unresolved. Trimming shortened V by 1 base and J by 3 bases, and 2 bases separated the two germline ends. Germline values: CDR1 NSQYPW, CDR2 LRSPGD (reference sequence). CDR3 length: 12 amino acids. The covered CDR3 bases are TGCACCTGCAGTGCAGGTCAAGAC. Amino acid sequence: CTCSAGQD. The whole CDR3 protein reads CTCSAGQDTQYF.

A word on this clone: Mouse gene names and germline throughout. The read ends 4 residues shy of where the CDR3 ends; the end is completed using the germline J gene. Other DNA sequences within the sample encode an identical CDR3. The V and J genes are TRBV13-1 and TRBJ1-1; TRBD1 is a possible D gene (5 bases). There are 13 residues in the CDR3. Per germline, CDR1 NSHNY and CDR2 SYGAGN. CDR3 DNA (partial): TGTGCCAGCAGTGATGCGGGGGGGGGA. Protein sequence: CASSDAGGG. The full CDR3 is CASSDAGGGEVFF.

There are many counts of this clone. Gene names are the mouse ones. The DNA ends 4 residues before the CDR3 does, and the rest of the CDR3 is filled in from the germline J gene. The V call is TRBV13-3, the J call TRBJ2-3, with a possible D match to TRBD1 (6 bases). In germline, CDR1 is NNHDY, CDR2 SYVADS. The germline V and J ends were trimmed by 2 bases and 0 bases, with 10 bases remaining between them. The CDR3 covers 15 residues. The CDR3 protein is CASSEGTTSAETLYF. The DNA read from the CDR3 is TGTGCCAGCAGTGAGGGGACAACTAGTGCAGAA.

This clone was found a few times. Gene and germline names: mouse. The read ends 4 residues before the CDR3 terminus; that terminus is restored from the germline J gene. The rearrangement uses TRBV13-1 and TRBJ2-3, with 7 nucleotides matching TRBD1. Per germline, CDR1 NSHNY and CDR2 SYGAGN. The ends lost 3 bases at V and 3 bases at J; junction bases unmatched: 7. The CDR3 covers 15 residues. The CDR3 loop is CASSVPKTGAETLYF. The sequenced CDR3 bases are TGTGCCAGCAGTGTTCCAAAGACAGGGGCAGAA.

This clone turned up a few times. Gene and germline names: mouse. The read halts 4 residues ahead of the CDR3 end, with the missing end drawn from the germline J gene. The V gene is TRBV31, the J gene TRBJ2-3; D call uncertain. From germline, CDR1 is GKSSPN and CDR2 SITVG. The CDR3 is 14 amino acids. Trimming removed 0 bases at V and 0 bases at J, with 7 bases between. The CDR3 bases that were read are TGTGCCTGGAGTCTATACTCTAGTGCAGAA. Translated, it gives CAWSLYSSAE. The whole CDR3 is CAWSLYSSAETLYF.

This clone was detected only a few times. Germline and genes here are mouse. The read ends 4 residues before the CDR3 terminus; that terminus is restored from the germline J gene. This CDR3 is also generated by other DNA sequences in the sample. This chain connects TRBV19 to TRBJ2-7; D gene ambiguous. Trimming shortened V by 2 bases and J by 0 bases, and 6 bases separated the two germline ends. This CDR3 has 13 amino acids. Per the germline V gene, CDR1 is FNHDT and CDR2 is SITEND (reference sequence). The sequenced CDR3 bases are TGTGCCAGCAGTATCACCAGCTCCTAT. Encoded protein: CASSITSSY. The whole CDR3 region reads CASSITSSYEQYF.

As concerns this clone: All gene names here are mouse names. The read terminates 4 residues before the CDR3 end, so the remaining end is supplied by the germline J gene. This chain connects TRBV3 to TRBJ2-5; TRBD1 matches at 9 bases. Germline CDR1 and CDR2: SNHLY and FYNGKV (reference sequence). The CDR3 has 15 residues. The trim removed 5 bases at V and 2 bases at J, leaving 5 bases unmatched. The CDR3 loop reads CASSPGQGCQDTQYF. The CDR3 bases that were read are TGTGCCAGCAGCCCCGGACAGGGGTGCCAAGAC.

The table lists this clone with a few counts. Gene names follow the mouse nomenclature. The CDR3 end lies 4 residues beyond the end of the read and is filled in from the germline J gene. The genes are TRBV14 and TRBJ2-7; 7 bases are a match to TRBD1. This CDR3 is 13 amino acids long. Germline lookup yields CDR1 SGHDT and CDR2 FRDEAV. Trimming removed 1 base from V and 3 bases from J; junction bases left unmatched: 1. The CDR3 bases that were read are TGTGCCAGCAGTTTCACAGGGGACTAT. It yields the protein CASSFTGDY. The entire CDR3 protein reads CASSFTGDYEQYF.

This clone was counted only a few times. Mouse gene names and germline throughout. The read is 4 residues too short to cover the CDR3 end, so that end is filled in from the germline J gene. V is TRBV5 and J is TRBJ2-3; D is perhaps TRBD1 (5 bases). This CDR3 contains 16 residues. Per the germline V gene, CDR1 is LGHNA and CDR2 is YNLKQL (reference sequence). Trimming took 4 bases from V and 0 from J, leaving 14 bases between them. The CDR3 bases that were read are TGTGCCAGCAGCCCCCATACAGGTACTAGTGCAGAA. Translated: CASSPHTGTSAE. The complete CDR3 reads CASSPHTGTSAETLYF.

About this clone itself: The gene names given are mouse names. The read finishes 4 residues shy of the CDR3 end, and the germline J gene is used to complete it. This sample includes further DNA sequences coding for the same CDR3. The chain links TRBV13-1 to TRBJ1-1; maybe TRBD1 (6 bases). The V gene's germline CDR1 is NSHNY and CDR2 SYGAGN. CDR3 length equals 15 residues. V dropped 3 bases and J dropped 0 bases, with 12 bases sitting between them. The chain's CDR3 is CASSGPGQANTEVFF. CDR3 bases read: TGTGCCAGCAGTGGCCCGGGACAAGCAAACACA.